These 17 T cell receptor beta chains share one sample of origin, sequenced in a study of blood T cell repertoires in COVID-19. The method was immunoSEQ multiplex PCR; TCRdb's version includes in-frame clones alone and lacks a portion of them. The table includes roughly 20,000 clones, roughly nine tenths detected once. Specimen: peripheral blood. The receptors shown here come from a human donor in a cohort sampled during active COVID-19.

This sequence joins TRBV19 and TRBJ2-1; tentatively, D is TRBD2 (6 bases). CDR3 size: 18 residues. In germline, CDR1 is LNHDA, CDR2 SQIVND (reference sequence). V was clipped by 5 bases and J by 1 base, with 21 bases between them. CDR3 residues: CASSPRSGRGTSYNEQFF. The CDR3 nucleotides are TGTGCCAGTAGTCCCCGCTCGGGACGTGGGACTTCCTACAATGAGCAGTTCTTC.

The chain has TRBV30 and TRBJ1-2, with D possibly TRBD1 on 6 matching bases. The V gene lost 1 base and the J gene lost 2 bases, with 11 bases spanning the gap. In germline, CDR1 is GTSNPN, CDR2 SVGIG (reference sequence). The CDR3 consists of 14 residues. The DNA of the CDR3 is TGTGCCTGGAGTGCCCCAGGGGCGAACTATGGCTACACCTTC. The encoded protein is CAWSAPGANYGYTF. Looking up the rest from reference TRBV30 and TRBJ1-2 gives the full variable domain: SQTIHQWPATLVQPVGSPLSLECTVEGTSNPNLYWYRQAAGRGLQLLFYSVGIGQISSEVPQNLSASRPQDRQFILSSKKLLLSDSGFYLCAWSAPGANYGYTFGSGTRLTVV.

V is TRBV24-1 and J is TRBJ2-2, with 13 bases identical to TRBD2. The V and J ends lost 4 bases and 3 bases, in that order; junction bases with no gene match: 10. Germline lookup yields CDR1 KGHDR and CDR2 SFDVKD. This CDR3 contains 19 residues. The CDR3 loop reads CATSEPLAGGPGDTGELFF. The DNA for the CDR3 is TGTGCCACCAGTGAGCCACTAGCGGGAGGGCCCGGGGACACCGGGGAGCTGTTTTTT.

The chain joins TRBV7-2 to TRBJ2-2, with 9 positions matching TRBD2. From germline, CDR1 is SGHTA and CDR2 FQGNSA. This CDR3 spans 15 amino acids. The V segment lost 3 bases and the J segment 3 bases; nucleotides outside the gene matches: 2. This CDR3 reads CASSFTSGYTGELFF. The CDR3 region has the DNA TGTGCCAGCAGCTTTACTAGCGGGTACACCGGGGAGCTGTTTTTT. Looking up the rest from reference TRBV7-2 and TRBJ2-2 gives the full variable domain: GAGVSQSPSNKVTEKGKDVELRCDPISGHTALYWYRQSLGQGLEFLIYFQGNSAPDKSGLPSDRFSAERTGGSVSTLTIQRTQQEDSAVYLCASSFTSGYTGELFFGEGSRLTVL.

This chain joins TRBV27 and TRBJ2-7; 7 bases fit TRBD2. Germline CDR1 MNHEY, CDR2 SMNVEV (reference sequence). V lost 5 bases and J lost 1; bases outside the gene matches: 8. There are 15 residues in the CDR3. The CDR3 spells CASSPRDYPSYEQYF. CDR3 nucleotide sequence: TGTGCCAGCAGTCCTCGGGACTACCCATCCTACGAGCAGTACTTC.

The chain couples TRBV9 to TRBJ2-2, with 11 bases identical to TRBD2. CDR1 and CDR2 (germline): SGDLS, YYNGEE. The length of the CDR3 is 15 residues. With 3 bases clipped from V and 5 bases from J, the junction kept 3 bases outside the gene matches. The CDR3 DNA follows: TGTGCCAGCAGCGGGGCTAGCGGGAGGACCGGGGAGCTGTTTTTT. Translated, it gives CASSGASGRTGELFF.

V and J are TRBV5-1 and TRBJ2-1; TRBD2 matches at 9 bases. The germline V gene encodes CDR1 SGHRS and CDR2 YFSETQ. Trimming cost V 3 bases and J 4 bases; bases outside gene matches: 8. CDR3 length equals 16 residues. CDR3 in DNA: TGCGCCAGCAGCTCATATAGCGGGAGTCTGTACAATGAGCAGTTCTTC. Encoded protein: CASSSYSGSLYNEQFF.

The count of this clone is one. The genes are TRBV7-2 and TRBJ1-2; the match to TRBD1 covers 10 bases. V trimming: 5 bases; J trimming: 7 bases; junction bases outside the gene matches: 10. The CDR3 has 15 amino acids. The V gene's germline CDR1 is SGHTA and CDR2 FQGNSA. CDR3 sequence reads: CASSRDPGQGSGYTF. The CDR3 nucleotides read TGTGCCAGCAGCCGGGATCCGGGACAGGGGTCTGGCTACACCTTC.

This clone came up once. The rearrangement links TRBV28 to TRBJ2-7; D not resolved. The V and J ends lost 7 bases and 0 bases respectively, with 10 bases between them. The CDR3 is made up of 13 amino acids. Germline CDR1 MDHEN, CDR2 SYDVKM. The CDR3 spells CASNRPSSYEQYF. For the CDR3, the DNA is TGTGCCAGCAACAGACCGAGCTCCTACGAGCAGTACTTC.

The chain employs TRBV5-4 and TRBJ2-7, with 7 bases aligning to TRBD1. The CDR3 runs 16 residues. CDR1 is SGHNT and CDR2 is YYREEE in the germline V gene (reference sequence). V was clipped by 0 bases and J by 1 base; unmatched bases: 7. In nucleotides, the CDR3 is TGTGCCAGCAGCTTGGTTACTGGGACAGCTTCCTACGAGCAGTACTTC. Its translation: CASSLVTGTASYEQYF.

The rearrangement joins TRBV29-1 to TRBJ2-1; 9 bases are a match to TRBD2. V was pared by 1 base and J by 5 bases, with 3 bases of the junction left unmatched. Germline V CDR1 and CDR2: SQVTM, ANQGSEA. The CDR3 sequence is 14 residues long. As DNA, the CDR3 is TGCAGCGTTGAAGGTAGCGGGAGAGACAATGAGCAGTTCTTC. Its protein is CSVEGSGRDNEQFF.

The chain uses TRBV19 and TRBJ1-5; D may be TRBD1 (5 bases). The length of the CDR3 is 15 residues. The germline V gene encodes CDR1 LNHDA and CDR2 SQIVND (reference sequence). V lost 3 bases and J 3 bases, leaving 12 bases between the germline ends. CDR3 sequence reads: CASSIGVTVNQPQHF. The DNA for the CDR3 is TGTGCCAGTAGTATTGGGGTGACAGTCAATCAGCCCCAGCATTTT.

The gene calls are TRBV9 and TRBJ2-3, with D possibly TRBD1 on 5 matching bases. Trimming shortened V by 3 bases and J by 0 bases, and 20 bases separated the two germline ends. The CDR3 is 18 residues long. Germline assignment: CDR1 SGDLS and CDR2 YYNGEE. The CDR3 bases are TGTGCCAGCAGCGCAGGCGAGACCCGGACACCTAGCACAGATACGCAGTATTTT. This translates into CASSAGETRTPSTDTQYF.

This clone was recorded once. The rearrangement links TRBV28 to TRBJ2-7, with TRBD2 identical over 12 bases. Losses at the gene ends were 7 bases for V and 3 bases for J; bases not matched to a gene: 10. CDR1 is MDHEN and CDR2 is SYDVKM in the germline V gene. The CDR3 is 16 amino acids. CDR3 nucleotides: TGTGCCAGCACCGTGGCCCTGACTAGCGGGAGCTACGAGCAGTACTTC. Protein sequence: CASTVALTSGSYEQYF.

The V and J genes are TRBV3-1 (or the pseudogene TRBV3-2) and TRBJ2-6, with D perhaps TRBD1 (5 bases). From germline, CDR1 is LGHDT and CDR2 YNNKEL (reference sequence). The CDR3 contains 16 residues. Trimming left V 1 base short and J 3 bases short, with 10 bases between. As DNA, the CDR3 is TGTGCCAGCAGCCAAGTGCAGGGATTTGGGGCCAACGTCCTGACTTTC. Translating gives CASSQVQGFGANVLTF.

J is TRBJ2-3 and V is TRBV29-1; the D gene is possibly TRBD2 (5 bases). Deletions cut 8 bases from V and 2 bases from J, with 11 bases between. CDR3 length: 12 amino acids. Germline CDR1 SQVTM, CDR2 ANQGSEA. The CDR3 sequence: CSKAENTDTQYF. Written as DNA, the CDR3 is TGCAGCAAAGCGGAAAACACAGATACGCAGTATTTT.

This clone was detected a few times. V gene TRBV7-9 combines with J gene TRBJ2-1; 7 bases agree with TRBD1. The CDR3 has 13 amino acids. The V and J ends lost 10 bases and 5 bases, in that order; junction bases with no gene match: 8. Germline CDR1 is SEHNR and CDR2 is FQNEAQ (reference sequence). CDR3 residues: CATRWGTDNEQFF. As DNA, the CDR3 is TGTGCCACTCGCTGGGGGACAGACAATGAGCAGTTCTTC.